This TCR beta chain originates from a study of blood T cell repertoires in COVID-19. At the level of the study: Samples came from the United States, Italy and Spain, spanning acute and convalescent COVID-19.

Germline V gene data show CDR1 as KGHSH and CDR2 as LQKENI. With 5 bases clipped from V and 6 bases from J, the junction kept 4 bases outside the gene matches. This CDR3 comprises 13 residues. Original processing methods: Reference gene primer amplification gave nucleated cell count estimates. Measured with immunoSEQ multiplex PCR; TCRdb has only the in-frame clones, and not every one. The DNA was the basis for D and trimming; V, J and clone size are from that table. The top ten hold 2% to 2.5% of the sample, which has 100,000 to 150,000 clones, around 63% seen once. The gene calls are TRBV18 and TRBJ1-2, with TRBD1 identical over 9 bases. The sequence came from a woman aged 70-85 years with acute or convalescent COVID-19. The sample consisted of peripheral blood. DNA for the CDR3: TGTGCCAGCTCAACACAGGGGGCAGATGGCTACACCTTC. Its translation: CASSTQGADGYTF.